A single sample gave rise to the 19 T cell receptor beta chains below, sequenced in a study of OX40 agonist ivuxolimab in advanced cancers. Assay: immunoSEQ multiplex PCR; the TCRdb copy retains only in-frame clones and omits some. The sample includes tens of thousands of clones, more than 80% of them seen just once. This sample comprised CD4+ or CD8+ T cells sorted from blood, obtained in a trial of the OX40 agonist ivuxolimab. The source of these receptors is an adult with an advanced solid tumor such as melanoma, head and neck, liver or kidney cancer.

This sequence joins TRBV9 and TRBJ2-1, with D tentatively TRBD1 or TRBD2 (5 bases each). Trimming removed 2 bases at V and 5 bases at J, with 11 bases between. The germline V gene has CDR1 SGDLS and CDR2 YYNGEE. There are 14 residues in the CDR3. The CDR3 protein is CASSVDGTDNEQFF. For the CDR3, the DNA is TGTGCCAGCAGCGTCGACGGGACGGACAATGAGCAGTTCTTC.

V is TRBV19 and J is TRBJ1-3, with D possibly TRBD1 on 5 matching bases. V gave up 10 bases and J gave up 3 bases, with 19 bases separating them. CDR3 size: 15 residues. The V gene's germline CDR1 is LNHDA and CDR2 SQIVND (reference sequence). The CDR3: CATNDQGEDGNTIYF. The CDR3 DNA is TGTGCCACTAACGATCAGGGAGAAGATGGAAACACCATATATTTT. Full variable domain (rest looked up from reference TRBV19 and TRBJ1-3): DGGITQSPKYLFRKEGQNVTLSCEQNLNHDAMYWYRQDPGQGLRLIYYSQIVNDFQKGDIAEGYSVSREKKESFPLTVTSAQKNPTAFYLCATNDQGEDGNTIYFGEGSWLTVV.

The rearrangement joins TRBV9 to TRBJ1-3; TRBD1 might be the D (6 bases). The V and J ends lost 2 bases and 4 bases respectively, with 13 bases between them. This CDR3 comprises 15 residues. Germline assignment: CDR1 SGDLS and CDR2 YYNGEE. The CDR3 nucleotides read TGTGCCAGCAGCGTTATCGGGACATCAGGAAACACCATATATTTT. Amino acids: CASSVIGTSGNTIYF.

The CDR3 coding sequence is TGTGCCAGCAGCTGGGACGTAGGGGCCTACAATGAGCAGTTCTTC. Protein: CASSWDVGAYNEQFF. This chain links TRBV5-5 with TRBJ2-1; D is perhaps TRBD1 or TRBD2 (5 bases each). The CDR3 extends over 15 amino acids. With 3 bases removed from V and 2 bases from J, the gap between germline ends came to 12 bases. Per the germline V gene, CDR1 is SGHKS and CDR2 is YYEKEE (reference sequence).

The CDR3 is CASRDRTDTQYF. CDR3 nucleotides: TGTGCCAGTAGGGACAGGACAGATACGCAGTATTTT. The chain uses TRBV19 and TRBJ2-3, with 7 bases fitting TRBD1. This CDR3 has 12 amino acids. V dropped 6 bases and J dropped 3; count of bases not matched to a gene: 0. CDR1 LNHDA and CDR2 SQIVND come from the germline V gene (reference sequence).

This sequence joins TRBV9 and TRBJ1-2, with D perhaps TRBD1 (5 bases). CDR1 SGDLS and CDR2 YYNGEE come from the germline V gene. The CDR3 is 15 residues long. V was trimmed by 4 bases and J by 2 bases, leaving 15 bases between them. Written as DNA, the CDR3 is TGTGCCAGCAGCCCCGGCGACGGGGCGAACTATGGCTACACCTTC. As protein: CASSPGDGANYGYTF.

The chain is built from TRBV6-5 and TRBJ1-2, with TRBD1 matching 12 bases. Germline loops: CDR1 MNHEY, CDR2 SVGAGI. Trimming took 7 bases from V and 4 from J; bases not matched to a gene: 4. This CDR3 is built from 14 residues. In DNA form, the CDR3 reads TGTGCCAGCAAGGGACAGGGGGCGATCTATGGCTACACCTTC. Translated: CASKGQGAIYGYTF.

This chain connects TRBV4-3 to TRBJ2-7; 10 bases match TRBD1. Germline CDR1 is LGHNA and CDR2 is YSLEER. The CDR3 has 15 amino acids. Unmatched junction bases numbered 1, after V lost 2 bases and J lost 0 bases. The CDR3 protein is CASSQRTGGSYEQYF. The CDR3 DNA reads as TGCGCCAGCAGCCAAAGGACAGGGGGCTCCTACGAGCAGTACTTC.

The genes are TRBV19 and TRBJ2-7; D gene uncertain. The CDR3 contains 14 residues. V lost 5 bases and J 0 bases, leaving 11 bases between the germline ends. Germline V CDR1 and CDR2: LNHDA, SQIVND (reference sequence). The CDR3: CASSDATSSYEQYF. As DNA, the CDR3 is TGTGCCAGTAGTGACGCCACAAGCTCCTACGAGCAGTACTTC.

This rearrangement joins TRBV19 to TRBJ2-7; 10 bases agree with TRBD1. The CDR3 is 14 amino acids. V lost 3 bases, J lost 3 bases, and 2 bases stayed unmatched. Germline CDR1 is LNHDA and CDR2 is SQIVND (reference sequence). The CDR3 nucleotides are TGTGCCAGTAGTATTGGGACAGGGGTCTACGAGCAGTACTTC. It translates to CASSIGTGVYEQYF.

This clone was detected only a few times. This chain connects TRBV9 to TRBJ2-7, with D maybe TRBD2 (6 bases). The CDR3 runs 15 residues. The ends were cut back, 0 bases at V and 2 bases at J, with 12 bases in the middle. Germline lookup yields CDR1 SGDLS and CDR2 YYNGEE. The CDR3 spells CASSVESGSAYEQYF. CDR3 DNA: TGTGCCAGCAGCGTAGAGAGCGGGTCCGCCTACGAGCAGTACTTC.

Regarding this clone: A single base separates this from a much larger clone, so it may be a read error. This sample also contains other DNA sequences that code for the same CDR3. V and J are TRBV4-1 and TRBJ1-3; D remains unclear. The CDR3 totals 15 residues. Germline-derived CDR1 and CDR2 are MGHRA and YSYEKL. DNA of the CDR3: TGCGCTAGCAGCCAACCCAGGTCGTCTGGAAACACCATATATTTT. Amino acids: CASSQPRSSGNTIYF.

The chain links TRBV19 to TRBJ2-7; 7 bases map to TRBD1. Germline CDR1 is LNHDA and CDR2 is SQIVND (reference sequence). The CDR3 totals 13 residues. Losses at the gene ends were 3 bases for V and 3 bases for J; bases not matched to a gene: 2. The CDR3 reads CASSMTGNYEQYF. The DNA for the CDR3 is TGTGCCAGTAGTATGACAGGGAACTACGAGCAGTACTTC.

The CDR3 region is CASSYYLTNTEAFF. The CDR3 DNA sequence: TGTGCCAGCAGTTACTATTTGACGAACACTGAAGCTTTCTTT. The rearrangement uses TRBV6-5 and TRBJ1-1; no definite D call. This CDR3 has 14 amino acids. V lost 1 base to trimming and J lost 1 base, with 7 bases between them. Germline assignment: CDR1 MNHEY and CDR2 SVGAGI.

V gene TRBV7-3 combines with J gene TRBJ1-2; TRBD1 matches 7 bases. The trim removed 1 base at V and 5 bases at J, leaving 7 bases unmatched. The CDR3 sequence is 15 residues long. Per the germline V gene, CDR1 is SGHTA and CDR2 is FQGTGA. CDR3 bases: TGTGCCAGCAGCTTAAATGATAGGGGGCCTTATGGCTACACCTTC. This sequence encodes CASSLNDRGPYGYTF.

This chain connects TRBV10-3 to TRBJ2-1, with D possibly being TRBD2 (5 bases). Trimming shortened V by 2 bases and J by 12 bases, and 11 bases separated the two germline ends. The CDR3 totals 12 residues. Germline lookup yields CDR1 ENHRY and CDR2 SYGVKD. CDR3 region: CAISEREPGQFF. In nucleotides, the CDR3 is TGTGCCATCAGTGAGAGGGAGCCGGGGCAGTTCTTC.

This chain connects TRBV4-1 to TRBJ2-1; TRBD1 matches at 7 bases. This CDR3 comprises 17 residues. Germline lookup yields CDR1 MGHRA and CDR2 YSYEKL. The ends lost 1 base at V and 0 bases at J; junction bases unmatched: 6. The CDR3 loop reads CASSQVGGPSSYNEQFF. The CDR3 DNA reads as TGCGCCAGCAGCCAAGTAGGGGGCCCAAGCTCCTACAATGAGCAGTTCTTC.

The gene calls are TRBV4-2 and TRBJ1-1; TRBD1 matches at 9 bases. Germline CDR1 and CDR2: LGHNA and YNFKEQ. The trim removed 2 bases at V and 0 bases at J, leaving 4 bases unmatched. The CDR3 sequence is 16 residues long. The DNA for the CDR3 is TGTGCCAGCAGCCAATGGGACAGGGCGGTGAACACTGAAGCTTTCTTT. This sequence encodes CASSQWDRAVNTEAFF.

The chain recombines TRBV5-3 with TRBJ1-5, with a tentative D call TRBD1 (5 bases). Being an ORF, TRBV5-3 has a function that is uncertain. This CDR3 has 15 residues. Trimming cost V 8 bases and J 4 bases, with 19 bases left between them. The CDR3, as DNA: TGTGCCAGCAGCGTCCAGGGAATTGGAAATCAGCCCCAGCATTTT. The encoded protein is CASSVQGIGNQPQHF.